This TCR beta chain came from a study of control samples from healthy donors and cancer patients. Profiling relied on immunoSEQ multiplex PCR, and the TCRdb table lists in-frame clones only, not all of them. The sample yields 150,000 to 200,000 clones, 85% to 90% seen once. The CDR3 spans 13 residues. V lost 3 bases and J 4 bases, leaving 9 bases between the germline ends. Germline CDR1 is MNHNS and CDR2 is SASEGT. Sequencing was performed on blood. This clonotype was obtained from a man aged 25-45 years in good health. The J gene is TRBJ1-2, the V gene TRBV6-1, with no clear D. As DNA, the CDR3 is TGTGCCAGCAGTGACAGCCCCAGCTATGGCTACACCTTC. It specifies CASSDSPSYGYTF.